This note documents a single TCR beta chain sequence. Its target is not known. This record belongs to a study of long-term antiretroviral therapy in people with HIV. Study-level points and caveats: Patients on ART gained diversity, which nonetheless stayed below transplant donor controls. Before ART, certain clones expanded, and these dominated the repertoire at all time points.

Germline CDR1 SEHNR, CDR2 FQNEAQ (reference sequence). V dropped 6 bases and J dropped 6; count of bases not matched to a gene: 11. CDR3 length equals 15 residues. Everyone in the study who had HIV was treated in the United States. Assay version v3.0 of immunoSEQ was used, and it was run at survey level. Per-sample targets for sequencing were roughly 40,000-50,000 T-cell genomes. Sequencing used immunoSEQ multiplex PCR; TCRdb keeps in-frame clones, though not all of them. The profile covers approximately 18,000 clones, with more than 80% appearing a single time and approximately 12% taken by the ten largest.

The receptor comes from a woman between 40 and 50 years old with HIV. The specimen comprised unsorted PBMCs, sampled 0.2 years after starting antiretroviral therapy. The chain joins TRBV7-9 to TRBJ1-1; 9 nucleotides align to TRBD1. CDR3 sequence: CASSLAQGARAEAFF. Written as DNA, the CDR3 is TGTGCCAGCAGTCTCGCACAGGGGGCGCGGGCTGAAGCTTTCTTT.